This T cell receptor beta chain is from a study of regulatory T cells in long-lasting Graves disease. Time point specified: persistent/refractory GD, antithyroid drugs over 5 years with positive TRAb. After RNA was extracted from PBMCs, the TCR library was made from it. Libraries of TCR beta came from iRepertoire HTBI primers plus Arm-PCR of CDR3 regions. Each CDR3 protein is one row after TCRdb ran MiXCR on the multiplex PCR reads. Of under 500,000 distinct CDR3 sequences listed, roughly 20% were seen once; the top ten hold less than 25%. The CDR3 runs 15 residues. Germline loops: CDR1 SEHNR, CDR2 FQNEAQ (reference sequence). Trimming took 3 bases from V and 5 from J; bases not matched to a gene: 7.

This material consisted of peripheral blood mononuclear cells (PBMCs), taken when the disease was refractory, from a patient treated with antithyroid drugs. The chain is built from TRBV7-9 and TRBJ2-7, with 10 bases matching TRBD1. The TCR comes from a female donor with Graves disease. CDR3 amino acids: CASSFWTGGEDEQYF. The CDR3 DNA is TGTGCCAGCAGCTTCTGGACAGGGGGGGAGGACGAGCAGTACTTC.